The 25 T cell receptor beta chains listed next were all sequenced from one sample in a study of blood T cells in healthy people across ages. A sample-barcoded 5' primer and a J-beta primer mix were used in a second PCR of roughly 7 to 12 cycles. TCRdb called the 5' RACE reads again in MiXCR, with one record for every CDR3 protein. The table includes around 1,000,000 distinct CDR3 sequences, roughly 24% detected once. The same data also contributed to another study, on T cells of mothers and their children.

Sample: blood. Receptor source: a girl aged 2-9 years in good health.

Of note for this clonotype: At one boundary the junction diverges from the germline segment, which might be a read error. The chain carries TRBV7-9 and TRBJ2-7, with TRBD1 identical over 8 bases. The CDR3 runs 14 residues. The germline gives CDR1 SEHNR, CDR2 FQNEAQ (reference sequence). The CDR3 reads CASSPSGGSYERYF. In DNA, the CDR3 is TGTGCCAGCAGCCCGTCAGGGGGCTCTTACGAGCGGTACTTC. The full variable domain, rest sourced from reference TRBV7-9 and TRBJ2-7, is DTGVSQNPRHKITKRGQNVTFRCDPISEHNRLYWYRQTLGQGPEFLTYFQNEAQLEKSRLLSDRFSAERPKGSFSTLEIQRTEQGDSAMYLCASSPSGGSYERYFGPGTRLTVT.

This clonotype has a handful of counts. V and J are TRBV3-1 and TRBJ1-1; a possible D gene is TRBD1 (5 bases). CDR1 and CDR2 from the germline V gene are LGHDT and YNNKEL (reference sequence). Trimming pared 5 bases from V and 4 bases from J, leaving 17 bases between. This CDR3 has 15 residues. CDR3 loop: CASSTPGLGITEAFF. The CDR3 bases are TGTGCCAGCAGCACGCCGGGACTCGGGATCACTGAAGCTTTCTTT.

The chain's CDR3 is CASRKGMNTEAFF. DNA of the CDR3: TGTGCCAGCAGGAAGGGCATGAACACTGAAGCTTTCTTT. The chain has TRBV28 and TRBJ1-1; D is unresolved. The length of the CDR3 is 13 residues. V lost 6 bases, J lost 0 bases, and 8 bases lay in between. Germline V gives CDR1 MDHEN, CDR2 SYDVKM.

V usage is TRBV18 and J usage is TRBJ2-5; D is unresolved. The CDR3 sequence is 12 residues long. The germline CDR1 and CDR2 sequences are KGHSH and LQKENI. Trimming left V 3 bases short and J 9 bases short, with 11 bases between. CDR3 protein: CASSPLDQAQYF. The CDR3 region has the DNA TGTGCCAGCTCACCTCTCGATCAGGCCCAGTACTTC. Full variable domain (remainder filled in from reference TRBV18 and TRBJ2-5): NAGVMQNPRHLVRRRGQEARLRCSPMKGHSHVYWYRQLPEEGLKFMVYLQKENIIDESGMPKERFSAEFPKEGPSILRIQQVVRGDSAAYFCASSPLDQAQYFGPGTRLLVL.

There are a few counts of this clonotype. Compared with germline, one end of the junction differs, possibly owing to a read error. This rearrangement joins TRBV15 to TRBJ2-1; tentative D call: TRBD1 (6 bases). The CDR3 consists of 13 residues. Germline lookup yields CDR1 LNHNV and CDR2 YYDKDF (reference sequence). In nucleotides, the CDR3 is TGTACCACCACCCAGGGGTACTACAATGAGCAGTTCTTC. Amino acids: CTTTQGYYNEQFF.

Details on this clonotype: The junction differs from germline at one of its ends, possibly a read error. The chain combines TRBV7-3 with TRBJ2-5; D remains unclear. The J call is uncertain, as TRBJ2-1 better fits the DNA end. The germline V gene encodes CDR1 SGHTA and CDR2 FQGTGA. This CDR3 is built from 14 residues. The CDR3 DNA follows: TGTGCCGGCAGCCAACTATTGGGCTTTAATGAGCAGTTCTTC. Protein product: CAGSQLLGFNEQFF.

This clonotype was seen only a few times. The chain has TRBV6-1 and TRBJ2-2, with TRBD2 identical over 7 bases. Germline trimming cut 7 bases from V and 10 bases from J; bases unmatched to any gene: 12. This CDR3 is built from 14 residues. Germline V gene sequence: CDR1 MNHNS, CDR2 SASEGT. CDR3: CASTDGGGPLELFF. In nucleotides, the CDR3 is TGTGCCAGCACTGATGGGGGAGGGCCCCTGGAGCTGTTTTTT.

There are many counts of this clonotype. The chain links TRBV12-3 or TRBV12-4 to TRBJ2-5; D not resolved. Trimming removed 4 bases at V and 1 base at J, with 4 bases between. The CDR3 has 12 residues. CDR3 amino acids: CASSWTQETQYF. DNA for the CDR3: TGTGCCAGCAGTTGGACCCAAGAGACCCAGTACTTC.

The sample holds a few counts of this clonotype. The chain is built from TRBV19 and TRBJ2-2, with D possibly TRBD2 on 5 matching bases. Germline assignment: CDR1 LNHDA and CDR2 SQIVND (reference sequence). Between the trimmed V and J ends, which lost 6 bases and 5 bases, there was a span of 10 bases. CDR3 size: 13 residues. The CDR3 spells CASSGVFTGELFF. In DNA, the CDR3 is TGTGCCAGTAGCGGGGTTTTTACCGGGGAGCTGTTTTTT.

This chain links TRBV15 with TRBJ1-2, with D maybe TRBD1 (5 bases). The germline V gene encodes CDR1 LNHNV and CDR2 YYDKDF (reference sequence). The CDR3 sequence is 15 residues long. V was pared by 0 bases and J by 5 bases, with 13 bases between. The CDR3, as DNA: TGTGCCACCAGCAGAGATGCCGGGACGGCTTATGGCTACACCTTC. Amino acid sequence: CATSRDAGTAYGYTF. The full variable domain, its missing parts supplied by reference TRBV15 and TRBJ1-2, is DAMVIQNPRYQVTQFGKPVTLSCSQTLNHNVMYWYQQKSSQAPKLLFHYYDKDFNNEADTPDNFQSRRPNTSFCFLDIRSPGLGDTAMYLCATSRDAGTAYGYTFGSGTRLTVV.

The rearrangement uses TRBV29-1 and TRBJ1-1; unclear D gene. Germline CDR1 SQVTM, CDR2 ANQGSEA. The V end was cut by 4 bases, the J end by 4 bases, with 10 bases between. CDR3 length: 12 residues. CDR3 residues: CSVGGRVTEAFF. CDR3 DNA sequence: TGCAGCGTTGGGGGTAGGGTCACTGAAGCTTTCTTT.

A single count supports this clonotype. CDR3 bases: TGTGCCAGCAGTTACCCCAGGGTAGAGACGAATGAGCAGTTCTTC. Translating gives CASSYPRVETNEQFF. The chain couples TRBV6-6 to TRBJ2-1; TRBD1 is a possible D gene (5 bases). This CDR3 comprises 15 residues. Trimming removed 2 bases at V and 7 bases at J, with 15 bases between. Germline V CDR1 and CDR2: MNHNY, SVGAGI (reference sequence).

This chain uses TRBV5-6 with TRBJ2-3; D may be TRBD2 (7 bases). V shed 3 bases and J shed 4 bases, with 9 bases lying between them. Germline V gives CDR1 SGHDT, CDR2 YYEEEE. The CDR3 is made up of 13 amino acids. Here the CDR3 DNA reads TGTGCCAGCAGCTGGGAGGGGGCAGATACGCAGTATTTT. Amino acid sequence: CASSWEGADTQYF.

This chain links TRBV11-2 with TRBJ2-1, with 9 bases matching TRBD1. V lost 4 bases, J lost 2 bases, and 6 bases stayed unmatched. The CDR3 spans 16 residues. Germline V CDR1 and CDR2: SGHAT, FQNNGV. The CDR3 nucleotides read TGTGCCAGCAGCTCGCAACGGACAGGGGCCTACAATGAGCAGTTCTTC. Its translation: CASSSQRTGAYNEQFF.

This chain links TRBV3-1 with TRBJ2-3; D unresolved. Germline V lookup: CDR1 LGHDT, CDR2 YNNKEL (reference sequence). The V and J ends lost 1 base and 0 bases respectively, with 8 bases between them. This CDR3 has 15 amino acids. The CDR3 bases are TGTGCCAGCAGCCAAGCACTGACTAGCACAGATACGCAGTATTTT. Amino acid sequence: CASSQALTSTDTQYF.

This clonotype occurred once. V is TRBV19 and J is TRBJ2-2; D is perhaps TRBD1 (5 bases). The CDR3 consists of 15 residues. Germline V CDR1 and CDR2: LNHDA, SQIVND (reference sequence). Trimming removed 5 bases from V and 2 bases from J, with 12 bases in between. In DNA, the CDR3 is TGTGCCAGTAGTTCACGGACACTCAACACCGGGGAGCTGTTTTTT. This translates into CASSSRTLNTGELFF.

This chain uses TRBV14 with TRBJ1-1; 8 bases map to TRBD1. V was clipped by 8 bases and J by 11 bases; unmatched bases: 16. CDR1 is SGHDN, CDR2 FVKESK, per germline. CDR3 size: 14 residues. The CDR3 DNA reads TGTGCCAGCGGCCCCACCGGGACAGGAGGTTCGGCTTTCTTT. It encodes CASGPTGTGGSAFF.

This clonotype appeared a few times. The rearrangement joins TRBV6-5 to TRBJ2-5; D is undetermined. Germline CDR1 is MNHEY and CDR2 is SVGAGI. The CDR3 is 14 amino acids. The germline V and J ends were trimmed by 2 bases and 1 base, with 8 bases remaining between them. CDR3 nucleotides: TGTGCCAGCAGTTACCGGCCAGCCCAAGAGACCCAGTACTTC. Encoded protein: CASSYRPAQETQYF.

This clonotype has more than one count but fewer than ten. The chain employs TRBV20-1 and TRBJ2-4, with TRBD2 matching over 8 bases. The CDR3 is made up of 17 amino acids. Germline CDR1 DFQATT, CDR2 SNEGSKA (reference sequence). V lost 3 bases to trimming and J lost 6 bases; unmatched junction nucleotides: 16. CDR3 coding DNA: TGCAGTGCTAGGGGCCCCCGGGTTAGAGCGGGGGTAAACATTCAGTACTTC. Protein product: CSARGPRVRAGVNIQYF.

This clonotype occurred a few times. This rearrangement joins TRBV5-1 to TRBJ2-5, with D tentatively TRBD2 (6 bases). The length of the CDR3 is 14 residues. V lost 2 bases to trimming and J lost 5 bases, with 13 bases between them. The germline V gene encodes CDR1 SGHRS and CDR2 YFSETQ. In nucleotides, the CDR3 is TGCGCCAGCAGCTTATACGGGGGTGAGGAGACCCAGTACTTC. Its translation is CASSLYGGEETQYF.

This clonotype was observed a handful of times. This rearrangement joins TRBV15 to TRBJ2-2; TRBD1 might be the D (6 bases). In germline, CDR1 is LNHNV, CDR2 YYDKDF (reference sequence). With 4 bases removed from V and 6 bases from J, the gap between germline ends came to 15 bases. The CDR3 totals 15 residues. The CDR3 sequence is CATSTIGGVAGELFF. CDR3 DNA sequence: TGTGCCACCAGCACCATAGGGGGTGTCGCCGGGGAGCTGTTTTTT. Full variable domain (remainder filled in from reference TRBV15 and TRBJ2-2): DAMVIQNPRYQVTQFGKPVTLSCSQTLNHNVMYWYQQKSSQAPKLLFHYYDKDFNNEADTPDNFQSRRPNTSFCFLDIRSPGLGDTAMYLCATSTIGGVAGELFFGEGSRLTVL.

This rearrangement joins TRBV29-1 to TRBJ2-7; D possibly uses TRBD1 or TRBD2 (7 bases each). The germline gives CDR1 SQVTM, CDR2 ANQGSEA. Trimming took 6 bases from V and 0 from J, leaving 12 bases between them. The CDR3 covers 13 residues. CDR3 sequence: CSVQGGASYEQYF. In nucleotides, the CDR3 is TGCAGCGTCCAGGGGGGGGCCTCCTACGAGCAGTACTTC.

In regard to this clonotype: The conserved phenylalanine or tryptophan normally closing the CDR3 is absent here, so this likely arose from a read error. This rearrangement joins TRBV27 to TRBJ1-2, with D perhaps matching TRBD1 (5 bases). Trimming cost V 2 bases and J 7 bases, with 11 bases left between them. The germline V gene has CDR1 MNHEY and CDR2 SMNVEV (reference sequence). The length of the CDR3 is 13 residues. The CDR3 is CASSLGGGCGYTL. In nucleotides, the CDR3 is TGTGCCAGCAGTTTAGGGGGGGGATGTGGCTACACCTTG.

This clonotype was counted a few times. This chain links TRBV28 with TRBJ2-1, with a tentative D call TRBD1 (6 bases). Germline V gene data show CDR1 as MDHEN and CDR2 as SYDVKM. This CDR3 spans 14 amino acids. V was clipped by 7 bases and J by 7 bases, with 17 bases between them. In DNA, the CDR3 is TGTGCCAGCAAATTATCAGACAGGCGGAATGAGCAGTTCTTC. Protein: CASKLSDRRNEQFF.

This chain connects TRBV25-1 to TRBJ1-1; 8 nucleotides line up with TRBD1. CDR3 size: 15 residues. From germline, CDR1 is MGHDK and CDR2 SYGVNS. Trimming at V came to 7 bases and at J to 6 bases, leaving 13 bases not matched to a gene. CDR3 residues: CASTLSATGGAEAFF. In DNA, the CDR3 is TGTGCCAGCACCCTCTCGGCCACAGGGGGGGCTGAAGCTTTCTTT.